The clone carrying this T cell receptor (beta chain) was seen only a few times. Antigen: not known. The data stem from a study of CD8 T cells in ankylosing spondylitis. TCRdb independently ran MiXCR on the 5' RACE reads; one entry per CDR3 protein. The data hold some 840,000 distinct CDR3 sequences, with 12% observed a single time. Study-wide results and limits: In ankylosing spondylitis blood, a motif of roughly 8 highly homologous TCR beta variants appeared characteristic. CD8+ by phenotype, disease-linked clones were relatively rare in peripheral blood.

What was sequenced was blood, either unsorted or a sorted T cell fraction (not recorded which). This TCR came from a male donor with ankylosing spondylitis.

CDR3 in DNA: TGTGCCAGCTCACCCGAGCGAGGGCAGCCCCAGCATTTT. Residues: CASSPERGQPQHF. This chain uses TRBV18 with TRBJ1-5; no firm D call. V was clipped by 3 bases and J by 7 bases, with 10 bases between them. The germline V gene encodes CDR1 KGHSH and CDR2 LQKENI. The CDR3 sequence is 13 residues long. The full variable domain, its missing parts supplied by reference TRBV18 and TRBJ1-5, is NAGVMQNPRHLVRRRGQEARLRCSPMKGHSHVYWYRQLPEEGLKFMVYLQKENIIDESGMPKERFSAEFPKEGPSILRIQQVVRGDSAAYFCASSPERGQPQHFGDGTRLSIL.